These 24 T cell receptor beta chains share one sample of origin, sequenced in a study of T-cell reconstitution after alpha-beta-depleted transplantation in children. As it was prepared, the TCRbeta library received unique molecular identifiers. TCRdb fed the PCR reads into MiXCR, producing one record per CDR3 protein. The sample carries around 700,000 distinct CDR3 sequences, about an eighth recorded once. The sample in question was PBMCs, obtained before TCRalphabeta/CD19-depleted stem cell transplant. The receptor set was obtained from a girl aged 2-10 years with congenital amegakaryocytic thrombocytopenia, due to receive a stem cell transplant.

The chain uses TRBV20-1 and TRBJ2-4; 7 nucleotides line up with TRBD2. Trimming cost V 5 bases and J 1 base; bases outside gene matches: 14. Looked up from germline, CDR1 is DFQATT and CDR2 is SNEGSKA (reference sequence). The CDR3 sequence is 17 residues long. The CDR3 region is CSAELRAGEVAKNIQYF. The DNA of the CDR3 is TGCAGTGCTGAACTCAGGGCGGGAGAGGTGGCCAAAAACATTCAGTACTTC.

The CDR3 protein is CASSQRQTLWLTEAFF. CDR3 nucleotide sequence: TGTGCCAGCAGCCAGCGCCAAACACTATGGTTGACTGAAGCTTTCTTT. V usage is TRBV7-8 and J usage is TRBJ1-1; D unclear. Germline-derived CDR1 and CDR2 are SGHVS and FQNEAQ. There are 16 residues in the CDR3. V lost 5 bases and J 5 bases, leaving 21 bases between the germline ends.

This clonotype has ten or more counts. This chain connects TRBV20-1 to TRBJ2-1; D is unresolved. Germline-derived CDR1 and CDR2 are DFQATT and SNEGSKA (reference sequence). V shed 5 bases and J shed 6 bases, with 17 bases lying between them. CDR3 size: 14 residues. The CDR3 here is CSAPQVQLSNEQFF. CDR3 in DNA: TGCAGTGCTCCTCAGGTACAGCTAAGCAATGAGCAGTTCTTC.

This clonotype showed up many times. The CDR3 coding sequence is TGTGCCAGCAAAGGGACGATAGACACCGGGGAGCTGTTTTTT. This encodes CASKGTIDTGELFF. This rearrangement joins TRBV9 to TRBJ2-2, with D perhaps being TRBD1 or TRBD2 (5 bases each). The germline V gene encodes CDR1 SGDLS and CDR2 YYNGEE. V lost 6 bases to trimming and J lost 3 bases, with 12 bases between them. The CDR3 length is 14 residues.

This clonotype was observed at least ten times. V usage is TRBV29-1 and J usage is TRBJ2-3, with 11 nucleotides matching TRBD2. This CDR3 is 15 amino acids long. Per the germline V gene, CDR1 is SQVTM and CDR2 is ANQGSEA. V shed 7 bases, J shed 2 bases, and the junction held 8 bases outside the gene matches. DNA for the CDR3: TGCAGCGCGGAGACTAGCGGGATTGCCACAGATACGCAGTATTTT. It encodes CSAETSGIATDTQYF.

The table lists this clonotype with many counts. The V call is TRBV20-1, the J call TRBJ1-2, with TRBD1 identical over 9 bases. This CDR3 region has 11 residues. Looked up from germline, CDR1 is DFQATT and CDR2 is SNEGSKA (reference sequence). J gave up 8 bases and V 6 bases, and 4 bases lay outside the gene matches. Here the CDR3 reads CSALGQGGYTF. The DNA for the CDR3 is TGCAGTGCCCTCGGACAGGGGGGCTACACCTTC.

There are many counts of this clonotype. The J gene is TRBJ2-7, the V gene TRBV5-1; 7 nucleotides agree with TRBD2. Germline lookup yields CDR1 SGHRS and CDR2 YFSETQ. This CDR3 region has 14 residues. J lost 3 bases, V lost 4 bases, and 7 bases had no gene match. The CDR3 here is CASSTLPGGYEQYF. In nucleotides, the CDR3 is TGCGCCAGCAGCACCCTCCCGGGGGGCTACGAGCAGTACTTC.

On this clonotype itself: The CDR3 does not close with the conserved phenylalanine or tryptophan, likely indicating a read error. This chain connects TRBV15 to TRBJ1-1; D gene uncertain. Germline V gene sequence: CDR1 LNHNV, CDR2 YYDKDF (reference sequence). The CDR3 is made up of 13 amino acids. V was trimmed by 1 base and J by 3 bases, leaving 6 bases between them. The CDR3 protein is CATSRGIDTEAFS. CDR3 bases: TGTGCCACCAGCAGAGGGATCGACACTGAAGCTTTCTCT.

The CDR3 DNA sequence: TGTGCCAGCAGCGTCCAGGGACTACGGGACACCGGGGAGCTGTTTTTT. This gives the protein CASSVQGLRDTGELFF. The V call is TRBV7-6, the J call TRBJ2-2; 7 bases map to TRBD2. V lost 5 bases and J lost 3; bases outside the gene matches: 9. Looked up from germline, CDR1 is SGHVS and CDR2 is FNYEAQ. There are 16 residues in the CDR3.

This clonotype was picked up many times. The chain links TRBV5-1 to TRBJ2-7; 9 bases map to TRBD1. The germline gives CDR1 SGHRS, CDR2 YFSETQ. The CDR3 sequence is 13 residues long. The junction had 3 bases not matched to a gene; V was cut back by 4 bases and J by 4 bases. CDR3 region: CASSVTGGYEQYF. In DNA, the CDR3 is TGCGCCAGCAGCGTGACAGGGGGTTACGAGCAGTACTTC.

This clonotype was seen more than once but under ten times. J is TRBJ2-1 and V is TRBV12-3 or TRBV12-4; a possible D gene is TRBD2 (7 bases). V gave up 4 bases and J gave up 4 bases, with 20 bases separating them. This CDR3 comprises 17 residues. The CDR3 spells CASSWPRGAGEYNEQFF. CDR3 nucleotides: TGTGCCAGCAGTTGGCCTAGGGGGGCGGGAGAGTACAATGAGCAGTTCTTC.

In this sample, this clonotype turned up many times. The J gene is TRBJ2-3, the V gene TRBV15; D is uncertain. The V gene lost 0 bases and the J gene lost 1 base, with 20 bases spanning the gap. This CDR3 comprises 19 residues. Germline V lookup: CDR1 LNHNV, CDR2 YYDKDF (reference sequence). CDR3 DNA sequence: TGTGCCACCAGCAGAGACTCCCTAAATCAGCCGAGTCGCACAGATACGCAGTATTTT. Its translation: CATSRDSLNQPSRTDTQYF. Full variable domain (rest looked up from reference TRBV15 and TRBJ2-3): DAMVIQNPRYQVTQFGKPVTLSCSQTLNHNVMYWYQQKSSQAPKLLFHYYDKDFNNEADTPDNFQSRRPNTSFCFLDIRSPGLGDTAMYLCATSRDSLNQPSRTDTQYFGPGTRLTVL.

The table lists this clonotype with many counts. The chain recombines TRBV11-2 with TRBJ2-1; no firm D call. Trimming removed 2 bases from V and 2 bases from J, with 10 bases in between. In germline, CDR1 is SGHAT, CDR2 FQNNGV. The CDR3 totals 15 residues. As DNA, the CDR3 is TGTGCCAGCAGCTTACAAGCCCCCGCCTACAATGAGCAGTTCTTC. Translated, it gives CASSLQAPAYNEQFF.

The chain uses TRBV10-3 and TRBJ2-7, with D perhaps given as TRBD1 or TRBD2 (5 bases each). Trimming removed 4 bases from V and 6 bases from J, with 13 bases in between. The CDR3 has 13 amino acids. Germline V lookup: CDR1 ENHRY, CDR2 SYGVKD. The DNA for the CDR3 is TGTGCCATCAGTGTTCTGGGGACCGGCGAGCAGTACTTC. Amino acid sequence: CAISVLGTGEQYF.

At least ten counts were recorded for this clonotype. This sequence joins TRBV12-3 or TRBV12-4 and TRBJ1-2, with 7 positions matching TRBD1. The CDR3 runs 15 residues. V was clipped by 8 bases and J by 4 bases; unmatched bases: 13. CDR3 in amino acids: CASRDSVMKGYGYTF. The CDR3 nucleotides read TGTGCCAGCCGGGACAGCGTGATGAAGGGCTATGGCTACACCTTC.

The rearrangement links TRBV12-3 or TRBV12-4 to TRBJ2-4; a possible D gene is TRBD1 (5 bases). This CDR3 comprises 14 residues. V dropped 6 bases and J dropped 10 bases, with 19 bases sitting between them. As DNA, the CDR3 is TGTGCCAGCAGCCCGACCATTTCTTCAGGGATTCAGTACTTC. It encodes CASSPTISSGIQYF.

The V call is TRBV18, the J call TRBJ2-2; TRBD1 aligns across 7 bases. Germline V gives CDR1 KGHSH, CDR2 LQKENI. The V segment lost 4 bases and the J segment 0 bases; nucleotides outside the gene matches: 5. CDR3 length: 16 residues. The CDR3 loop is CASSRRQGSNTGELFF. CDR3 DNA: TGTGCCAGCTCACGACGACAGGGATCGAACACCGGGGAGCTGTTTTTT.

This clonotype showed up many times. The genes are TRBV20-1 and TRBJ2-7; D unresolved. This CDR3 has 15 amino acids. The V end was cut by 4 bases, the J end by 5 bases, with 21 bases between. Germline CDR1 reads DFQATT; CDR2 reads SNEGSKA (reference sequence). CDR3 bases: TGCAGTGCTATGGTTGGCGCGACCCCCGGCAACGAGCAGTACTTC. Amino acid sequence: CSAMVGATPGNEQYF.

The sample holds a few counts of this clonotype. V and J are TRBV18 and TRBJ2-4; no reliable D call. The germline V gene has CDR1 KGHSH and CDR2 LQKENI. The CDR3 extends over 13 amino acids. V was pared by 8 bases and J by 3 bases, with 11 bases between. The CDR3 region has the DNA TGTGCCAGCACTACGAGCCTCAAAAACATTCAGTACTTC. Residues: CASTTSLKNIQYF.

There are a few counts of this clonotype. This sequence joins TRBV20-1 and TRBJ2-3; D is ambiguous. Germline CDR1 reads DFQATT; CDR2 reads SNEGSKA (reference sequence). The CDR3 is 11 residues long. Trimming removed 3 bases at V and 10 bases at J, with 11 bases between. This chain's CDR3 is CSASKSRAQYF. CDR3 bases: TGCAGTGCTAGTAAAAGTCGCGCGCAGTATTTT.

J is TRBJ2-3 and V is TRBV7-2, with 7 positions matching TRBD2. This CDR3 has 14 amino acids. The germline CDR1 and CDR2 sequences are SGHTA and FQGNSA. V gave up 5 bases and J gave up 11 bases; unmatched junction bases: 13. The CDR3 region has the DNA TGTGCCAGCAGCGCCGGGGGGACTCACCAAGGGCAGTATTTT. Translation: CASSAGGTHQGQYF.

The chain has TRBV5-1 and TRBJ1-4; weak D call: TRBD1 (5 bases). The length of the CDR3 is 12 residues. The V end was cut by 4 bases, the J end by 11 bases, with 12 bases between. Germline V gene data show CDR1 as SGHRS and CDR2 as YFSETQ. In nucleotides, the CDR3 is TGCGCCAGCAGCCCCAGGGACGGGAAACTGTTTTTT. It encodes CASSPRDGKLFF.

This clonotype has a count of ten or more. CDR3 DNA: TGTGCCAGTAGTCTAGGTATCGTACAACCCGGGGTAGAGCGGGATACCTACAATGAGCAGTTCTTC. Translated, it gives CASSLGIVQPGVERDTYNEQFF. This chain connects TRBV19 to TRBJ2-1; 7 nucleotides match TRBD2. J lost 2 bases, V lost 5 bases, and 27 bases had no gene match. This CDR3 comprises 22 residues. Per germline, CDR1 LNHDA and CDR2 SQIVND (reference sequence).

This clonotype was recorded many times. This rearrangement joins TRBV12-3 or TRBV12-4 to TRBJ2-3; 10 nucleotides align to TRBD2. The V and J ends lost 4 bases and 1 base, in that order; junction bases with no gene match: 5. This CDR3 spans 16 amino acids. The CDR3 coding sequence is TGTGCCAGCAGTTCTCCCGGGACTAGCGGCACAGATACGCAGTATTTT. Protein sequence: CASSSPGTSGTDTQYF.